This paragraph covers one T cell receptor beta chain sequence. The sample is drawn from a study of technical replicates of blood from a handful of donors. The table came from immunoSEQ multiplex PCR; TCRdb's copy has only in-frame clones and leaves some out. The repertoire holds 83,000 or so clones, with over 85% as singletons. The CDR3 loop spans 16 amino acids. V was clipped by 4 bases and J by 7 bases; unmatched bases: 10. CDR1 ENHRY and CDR2 SYGVKD come from the germline V gene. The sequence derives from a human donor in good health. The sequencing sample was made of T cells isolated from PBMCs. The V gene is TRBV10-3, the J gene TRBJ2-1; TRBD2 matches at 10 bases. CDR3 sequence: CAISGPRAGGPNEQFF. For the CDR3, the DNA is TGTGCCATCAGTGGCCCCCGAGCGGGAGGGCCGAATGAGCAGTTCTTC.